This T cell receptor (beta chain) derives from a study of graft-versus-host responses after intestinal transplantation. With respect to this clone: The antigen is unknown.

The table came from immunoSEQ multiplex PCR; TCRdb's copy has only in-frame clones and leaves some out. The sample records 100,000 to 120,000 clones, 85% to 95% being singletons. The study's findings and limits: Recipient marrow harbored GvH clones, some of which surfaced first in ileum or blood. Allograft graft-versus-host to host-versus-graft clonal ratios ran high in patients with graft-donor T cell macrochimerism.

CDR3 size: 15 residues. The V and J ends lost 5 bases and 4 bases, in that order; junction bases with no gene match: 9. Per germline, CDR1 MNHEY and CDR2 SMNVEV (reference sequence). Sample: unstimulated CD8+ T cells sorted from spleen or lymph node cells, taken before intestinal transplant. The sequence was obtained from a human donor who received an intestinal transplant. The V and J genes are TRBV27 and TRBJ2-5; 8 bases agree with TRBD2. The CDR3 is CASSPGGLAGETQYF. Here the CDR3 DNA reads TGTGCCAGCAGTCCGGGGGGGCTAGCGGGAGAGACCCAGTACTTC.